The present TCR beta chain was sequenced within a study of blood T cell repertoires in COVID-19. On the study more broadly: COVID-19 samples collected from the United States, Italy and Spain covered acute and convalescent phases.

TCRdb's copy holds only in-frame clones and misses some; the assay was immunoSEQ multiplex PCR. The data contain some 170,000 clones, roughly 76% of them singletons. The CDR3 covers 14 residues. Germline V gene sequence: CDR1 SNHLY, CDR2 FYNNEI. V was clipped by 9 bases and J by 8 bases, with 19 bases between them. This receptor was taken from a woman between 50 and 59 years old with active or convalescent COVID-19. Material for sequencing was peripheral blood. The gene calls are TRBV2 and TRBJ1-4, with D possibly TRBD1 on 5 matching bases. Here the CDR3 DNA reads TGTGCCAGTAGCCACCAGGGAAGTGGGGAAAAACTGTTTTTT. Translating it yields CASSHQGSGEKLFF.